These T cell receptor beta chains were read from a single sample in a study of blood T cell repertoires in COVID-19. Assay: immunoSEQ multiplex PCR; the TCRdb copy retains only in-frame clones and omits some. This sample has about 310,000 clones; about nine tenths occur once, and the top ten carry 5.2%. Sequenced sample: PBMCs or T cells enriched from blood (not recorded which). These receptors were taken from a man aged 60 to 75 who had recovered from COVID-19. CDR3s include the opening cysteine and the closing phenylalanine or tryptophan. D genes are given only for firm matches. Rows give clone size only sometimes, using once, few, many, or a class for an expanded clone.

clone_size j_call v_call d_call cdr3_aa cdr3_nt
NA TRBJ2-6 TRBV5-1 TRBD1 CASSPGSGQIFSGANVLTF TGCGCCAGCAGCCCAGGTTCGGGACAGATTTTTTCTGGGGCCAACGTCCTGACTTTC
NA TRBJ1-4 TRBV5-4 NA CASSQEANEKLFF TGTGCCAGCAGCCAGGAAGCTAATGAAAAACTGTTTTTT
NA TRBJ1-1 TRBV28 TRBD1 CASSLDRVDEAFF TGTGCCAGCAGTTTGGACAGGGTCGATGAAGCTTTCTTT
NA TRBJ2-7 TRBV5-5 TRBD2 CASSLRREYPGEQYF TGTGCCAGCAGCTTACGGCGGGAGTACCCGGGCGAGCAGTACTTC
NA TRBJ2-2 TRBV19 TRBD2 CASSMGLAGVTGELFF TGTGCCAGTAGTATGGGACTAGCGGGAGTCACCGGGGAGCTGTTTTTT
once TRBJ2-3 TRBV10-3 NA CATEGVRDTQYF TGTGCCACCGAGGGGGTCAGGGATACGCAGTATTTT
NA TRBJ2-1 TRBV4-3 NA CASSQGFVAAGVRNEQFF TGCGCCAGCAGCCAAGGGTTTGTTGCGGCAGGGGTGAGGAATGAGCAGTTCTTC
NA TRBJ2-1 TRBV15 TRBD2 CATSRGLAGANEQFF TGTGCCACCAGCAGAGGACTAGCGGGGGCCAATGAGCAGTTCTTC
NA TRBJ2-7 TRBV5-4 TRBD2 CASSRLAVPYEQYF TGTGCCAGCAGCCGACTAGCGGTTCCCTACGAGCAGTACTTC
NA TRBJ2-7 TRBV5-1 TRBD1 CASSLAMGQGRYEQYF TGCGCCAGCAGCTTGGCCATGGGACAGGGACGCTACGAGCAGTACTTC
NA TRBJ1-3 TRBV25-1 NA CASSEWEGRPSGNTIYF TGTGCCAGCAGTGAATGGGAGGGACGGCCGTCTGGAAACACCATATATTTT
NA TRBJ1-3 TRBV5-1 TRBD1 CASSRDSYSSSGNTIYF TGCGCCAGCAGCCGGGACAGCTATTCGTCCTCTGGAAACACCATATATTTT
NA TRBJ2-7 TRBV11-1 NA CASSSGTSNYEQYF TGTGCCAGCAGCTCCGGGACTTCAAACTACGAGCAGTACTTC
NA TRBJ1-6 TRBV28 NA CASKTSRESLHF TGTGCCAGCAAGACGTCCAGGGAATCCCTCCACTTT
NA TRBJ2-6 TRBV5-4 TRBD1 CASSLPQRTGRAGANVLTF TGTGCCAGCAGCTTACCCCAGCGGACAGGGCGGGCTGGGGCCAACGTCCTGACTTTC
NA TRBJ2-3 TRBV7-9 NA CASGPGADTQYF TGTGCCAGCGGGCCAGGTGCAGATACGCAGTATTTT
NA TRBJ1-1 TRBV13 NA CASSSGGTSAFF TGTGCCAGCAGCTCCGGTGGGACATCAGCTTTCTTT
NA TRBJ2-1 TRBV5-1 NA CASSVVSSSYNEQFF TGCGCCAGCTCGGTAGTTTCAAGCTCCTACAATGAGCAGTTCTTC
NA TRBJ1-2 TRBV7-9 NA CASSRGGYGYTF TGTGCCAGCAGCCGGGGAGGGTATGGCTACACCTTC
once TRBJ2-7 TRBV27 TRBD1 CASSYRSGGSLHEQYF TGTGCCAGCAGTTACAGATCAGGGGGAAGCTTACACGAGCAGTACTTC
once TRBJ2-5 TRBV29-1 NA CSVGTPQETQYF TGCAGCGTTGGTACTCCCCAAGAGACCCAGTACTTC
many TRBJ1-5 TRBV11-2 TRBD1 CASSSGGAGNQPQHF TGTGCCAGCAGCTCAGGGGGCGCAGGGAATCAGCCCCAGCATTTT
NA TRBJ1-1 TRBV27 NA CASSSVGAGTEAFF TGTGCCAGCAGTTCCGTAGGGGCCGGGACTGAAGCTTTCTTT
NA TRBJ2-2 TRBV5-1 TRBD2 CASSPITGGTGELFF TGCGCCAGCAGCCCAATAACGGGAGGGACCGGGGAGCTGTTTTTT
NA TRBJ1-5 TRBV5-8 NA CASSLGRVSNQPQHF TGTGCCAGCAGCTTGGGGAGGGTTAGCAATCAGCCCCAGCATTTT
NA TRBJ2-7 TRBV5-6 TRBD1 CASRRKQGEQYF TGTGCCAGCAGGCGGAAACAGGGGGAGCAGTACTTC
NA TRBJ1-1 TRBV9 NA CASSVVPRGTEAFF TGTGCCAGCAGCGTAGTCCCAAGGGGCACTGAAGCTTTCTTT
NA TRBJ2-7 TRBV6-5 TRBD2 CASSWGLAGVTEQYF TGTGCCAGCAGTTGGGGTCTAGCGGGAGTGACCGAGCAGTACTTC
NA TRBJ1-5 TRBV9 NA CASKPGIISNQPQHF TGTGCCAGCAAACCAGGAATCATTAGCAATCAGCCCCAGCATTTT
NA TRBJ2-1 TRBV28 TRBD2 CASLRAGVQQFF TGTGCCAGCCTTAGAGCGGGAGTGCAGCAGTTCTTC
NA TRBJ1-5 TRBV30 TRBD1 CAWSPGQGIPQHF TGTGCCTGGAGTCCCGGACAGGGTATCCCCCAGCATTTT
NA TRBJ2-1 TRBV5-1 TRBD2 CASSLVAGGPSEQFF TGCGCCAGCAGCTTAGTGGCGGGAGGGCCAAGTGAGCAGTTCTTC
NA TRBJ1-5 TRBV15 TRBD1 CATSRGDSLIRNQPQHF TGTGCCACCAGCAGAGGGGACAGTTTAATACGCAATCAGCCCCAGCATTTT
NA TRBJ1-5 TRBV19 TRBD1 CASSSPTGSGNQPQHF TGTGCCAGTAGTTCCCCGACAGGGAGCGGCAATCAGCCCCAGCATTTT
NA TRBJ2-2 TRBV10-1 NA CASSAVVTGELFF TGCGCCAGCAGTGCGGTAGTCACCGGGGAGCTGTTTTTT
few TRBJ1-3 TRBV9 NA CASSIQDTGNTIYF TGTGCCAGCAGCATTCAGGATACTGGAAACACCATATATTTT
NA TRBJ2-7 TRBV10-3 TRBD2 CAINEALAGDLYF TGTGCCATCAACGAGGCCCTAGCGGGAGACCTGTACTTC
NA TRBJ2-2 TRBV7-2 NA CASSLQYTITGELFF TGTGCCAGCAGCTTACAGTATACAATCACCGGGGAGCTGTTTTTT
NA TRBJ2-3 TRBV7-2 NA CASSLDSGPGTTQYF TGTGCCAGCAGCTTAGACAGCGGGCCGGGGACTACGCAGTATTTT
few TRBJ2-1 TRBV7-6 TRBD2 CASSTRPTSGRFNEQFF TGTGCCAGCAGCACTAGACCGACTAGCGGGAGATTCAATGAGCAGTTCTTC
NA TRBJ2-7 TRBV5-5 TRBD2 CASSLGRGGSYEQYF TGTGCCAGCAGCTTGGGTCGGGGCGGGAGTTACGAGCAGTACTTC
NA TRBJ1-1 TRBV15 TRBD1 CATSTIPGQGTEAFF TGTGCCACCAGCACGATTCCGGGACAGGGGACTGAAGCTTTCTTT
NA TRBJ2-1 TRBV5-1 TRBD2 CASSQTSGNNEQFF TGCGCCAGCAGTCAGACTAGCGGGAACAATGAGCAGTTCTTC
NA TRBJ1-2 TRBV28 TRBD1 CASGSQGAPYGYTF TGTGCCAGCGGTAGCCAGGGGGCGCCCTATGGCTACACCTTC
NA TRBJ1-3 TRBV30 NA CAWSVVVGGIRQGNTIYF TGTGCCTGGAGTGTTGTGGTCGGGGGTATCAGGCAAGGAAACACCATATATTTT